A selection of T cell receptor beta chains follows, all from one sample in a study of beta chain features in type 1 diabetes. Clones were read by immunoSEQ multiplex PCR, and TCRdb kept only the in-frame ones, dropping some. This sample carries about 620,000 clones, about 16% of them seen once, and the ten largest clones take more than 0.08%. The sequenced material came from naive CD4+ T cells from blood. Source of these receptors: a man between 18 and 35 years old in good health. Both conserved end residues are part of each CDR3. Fields, in order: D gene, clone size, V gene, J gene, CDR3 protein, CDR3 DNA. D genes are given only for firm matches. For some rows the clone size is stated as once, few or many, or as a class when expanded; others skip it.

-	-	TRBV4-3	TRBJ1-5	CASSQDGMGANQPQHF	TGCGCCAGCAGCCAAGATGGGATGGGGGCAAATCAGCCCCAGCATTTT
-	many	TRBV14	TRBJ2-1	CASSQGDFLNEQFF	TGTGCCAGCAGCCAAGGGGACTTCCTCAATGAGCAGTTCTTC
TRBD2	-	TRBV9	TRBJ2-1	CASSVAGTSAYNEQFF	TGTGCCAGCAGCGTAGCCGGGACTAGCGCGTACAATGAGCAGTTCTTC
TRBD1	few	TRBV9	TRBJ2-7	CASSVMGTGAEQYF	TGTGCCAGCAGCGTAATGGGAACAGGGGCCGAGCAGTACTTC
-	-	TRBV28	TRBJ2-1	CASSSPGSSYNEQFF	TGTGCCAGCAGTTCCCCAGGGAGCTCCTACAATGAGCAGTTCTTC
TRBD1	few	TRBV5-1	TRBJ2-7	CASSLRGGSEQYF	TGCGCCAGCAGCTTGCGAGGGGGCTCCGAGCAGTACTTC
TRBD2	few	TRBV7-2	TRBJ2-7	CASSLGLAGSYEQYF	TGTGCCAGCAGCTTAGGGCTAGCGGGCTCCTACGAGCAGTACTTC
-	-	TRBV6-1	TRBJ2-3	CASRSSTDTQYF	TGTGCCAGCAGAAGTAGCACAGATACGCAGTATTTT
-	-	TRBV18	TRBJ1-4	CASSPQGQTLNEKLFF	TGTGCCAGCTCACCACAGGGTCAAACCCTTAATGAAAAACTGTTTTTT
TRBD2	-	TRBV7-9	TRBJ2-1	CANSRGGSYNEQFF	TGTGCCAACTCGCGGGGGGGCTCCTACAATGAGCAGTTCTTC
-	-	TRBV25-1	TRBJ2-3	CASSDGPRRSSTDTQYF	TGTGCCAGCAGTGATGGACCCCGGCGGAGCAGCACAGATACGCAGTATTTT
TRBD2	few	TRBV4-2	TRBJ2-3	CASSQDTAGGDTQYF	TGTGCCAGCAGCCAAGATACAGCGGGAGGGGACACGCAGTATTTT
-	-	TRBV27	TRBJ2-5	CASSLVGQETQYF	TGTGCCAGCAGTTTAGTGGGCCAAGAGACCCAGTACTTC
-	-	TRBV5-1	TRBJ2-5	CASSLGREFGETQYF	TGCGCCAGCAGCTTGGGGCGAGAATTCGGGGAGACCCAGTACTTC
-	-	TRBV15	TRBJ1-6	CATSRDQNPHSPLHF	TGTGCCACCAGCAGAGATCAAAATCCCCATTCACCCCTCCACTTT